Listed below are T cell receptor beta chains from one sample, sequenced in a study of T cell responses to AZD1222 COVID-19 vaccine. The data were produced by immunoSEQ multiplex PCR, yet TCRdb's version contains in-frame clones alone and is incomplete. There are about 150,000 clones in the sample; less than 95% occur only once, and 1.3% lies in the top ten. This material consisted of peripheral blood, taken on day 0 of AZD1222 vaccination. The source is an adult in good health. Each CDR3 is given with its conserved first and last residue. D genes are given only for firm matches. For some rows the clone size is stated as once, few or many, or as a class when expanded; others skip it.

-,TRBJ2-1,TRBV18,-,CASSPPMGVGEQFF,TGTGCCAGCTCACCACCGATGGGGGTTGGTGAGCAGTTCTTC
-,TRBJ1-6,TRBV27,once,CASSLTQGTYNSPLHF,TGTGCCAGCAGTTTGACCCAGGGCACCTATAATTCACCCCTCCACTTT
TRBD2,TRBJ2-2,TRBV2,-,CASRRTSGGAAGELFF,TGTGCCAGCAGAAGAACTAGCGGGGGGGCGGCCGGGGAGCTGTTTTTT
TRBD1,TRBJ1-4,TRBV15,-,CATSRGQGNEKLFF,TGTGCCACCAGCAGGGGACAGGGAAATGAAAAACTGTTTTTT
-,TRBJ1-6,TRBV6-6,-,CASSLGGDFVNSPLHF,TGTGCCAGCAGTCTAGGGGGGGACTTTGTTAATTCACCCCTCCACTTT
TRBD1,TRBJ1-6,TRBV6-6,-,CASSRQAAPGQSINSPLHF,TGTGCCAGCAGTCGTCAGGCGGCGCCGGGACAGAGCATTAATTCACCCCTCCACTTT
-,TRBJ1-6,TRBV6-4,-,CASSHEGSPLHF,TGTGCCAGCAGCCACGAAGGTTCACCCCTCCACTTT
-,TRBJ1-2,TRBV20-1,-,CSARDTLGYTF,TGCAGTGCTAGAGATACACTAGGCTACACCTTC
-,TRBJ2-7,TRBV6-2/TRBV6-3,-,CASSRPPVRAISYEQYF,TGTGCCAGCAGCCGACCACCCGTGCGGGCCATCTCCTACGAGCAGTACTTC
TRBD1,TRBJ2-5,TRBV6-4,-,CASSDWDRDQETQYF,TGTGCCAGCAGTGATTGGGACAGGGACCAAGAGACCCAGTACTTC
-,TRBJ1-2,TRBV28,-,CASSLYRGRTHGYTF,TGTGCCAGCAGTTTATATAGGGGCCGGACCCATGGCTACACCTTC
-,TRBJ1-2,TRBV29-1,-,CSVETDSNYGYTF,TGCAGCGTTGAGACGGACTCTAACTATGGCTACACCTTC
-,TRBJ2-1,TRBV7-9,-,CASGDLISYNEQFF,TGTGCCAGCGGGGACTTAATCTCCTACAATGAGCAGTTCTTC
TRBD1,TRBJ1-1,TRBV5-4,-,CASTGTGVEAFF,TGTGCCAGCACCGGGACAGGCGTCGAAGCTTTCTTT
-,TRBJ1-1,TRBV10-2,-,CASSEIGGAVTEAFF,TGCGCCAGCAGTGAGATTGGGGGGGCTGTCACTGAAGCTTTCTTT